These 25 T cell receptor beta chains came from one sample sequenced in a study of cytomegalovirus exposure and HLA in healthy donors. Primers included in the PCR were 60 Vbeta and 13 Jbeta primers. TCRdb's copy holds only in-frame clones and misses some; the assay was immunoSEQ multiplex PCR. Among about 130,000 clones listed, about 74% were seen once. The sample taken for sequencing was PBMCs. The receptors derive from a man aged 35 to 55 in good health and CMV-seropositive.

This clone was seen more than once but under ten times. The chain carries TRBV10-3 and TRBJ2-7; TRBD1 is a possible D gene (5 bases). CDR1 is ENHRY and CDR2 is SYGVKD in the germline V gene. The V and J ends lost 7 bases and 6 bases respectively, with 13 bases between them. The CDR3 totals 12 residues. Here the CDR3 DNA reads TGTGCCATCAATCAGGGTACACGCGAGCAGTACTTC. It yields the protein CAINQGTREQYF.

The rearrangement uses TRBV5-1 and TRBJ2-7; 9 nucleotides align to TRBD1. V lost 1 base and J lost 5; bases outside the gene matches: 4. Germline CDR1 SGHRS, CDR2 YFSETQ. The CDR3 covers 14 residues. The CDR3 sequence: CASSLMTGGHEQYF. The CDR3 nucleotides read TGCGCCAGCAGCTTGATGACAGGGGGACACGAGCAGTACTTC. Filled out from reference TRBV5-1 and TRBJ2-7, the complete variable domain reads KAGVTQTPRYLIKTRGQQVTLSCSPISGHRSVSWYQQTPGQGLQFLFEYFSETQRNKGNFPGRFSGRQFSNSRSEMNVSTLELGDSALYLCASSLMTGGHEQYFGPGTRLTVT.

This clone was observed a single time. The rearrangement joins TRBV5-4 to TRBJ2-5; 7 bases agree with TRBD1. Germline loops: CDR1 SGHNT, CDR2 YYREEE (reference sequence). The CDR3 loop spans 13 amino acids. The V and J ends lost 3 bases and 3 bases, in that order; junction bases with no gene match: 2. CDR3 sequence reads: CASSWDRKETQYF. The CDR3 DNA reads as TGTGCCAGCAGCTGGGACAGAAAAGAGACCCAGTACTTC.

This clone has just a few counts. V is TRBV29-1 and J is TRBJ2-7; D remains unclear. V dropped 4 bases and J dropped 0 bases, with 10 bases sitting between them. The CDR3 spans 13 residues. CDR1 SQVTM and CDR2 ANQGSEA come from the germline V gene. The CDR3 DNA is TGCAGCGTTGTCGACGGGTTCTCCTACGAGCAGTACTTC. This encodes CSVVDGFSYEQYF.

The rearrangement uses TRBV19 and TRBJ1-2; 7 nucleotides align to TRBD1. V dropped 9 bases and J dropped 3; count of bases not matched to a gene: 10. This CDR3 region has 14 residues. The germline V gene encodes CDR1 LNHDA and CDR2 SQIVND (reference sequence). The CDR3 DNA reads TGTGCCAGCACATCCTACGGGACAGACTATGGCTACACCTTC. Translating gives CASTSYGTDYGYTF.

This clone showed up just once. J is TRBJ1-2 and V is TRBV6-1; 11 bases line up with TRBD1. V lost 6 bases to trimming and J lost 5 bases; unmatched junction nucleotides: 8. CDR1 is MNHNS, CDR2 SASEGT, per germline. The length of the CDR3 is 15 residues. The CDR3 DNA is TGTGCCAGCAGCGCCGGGACAGGGGGTCTATATGGCTACACCTTC. It translates to CASSAGTGGLYGYTF.

J is TRBJ2-5 and V is TRBV13, with 11 nucleotides matching TRBD2. V trimming: 5 bases; J trimming: 3 bases; junction bases outside the gene matches: 5. The germline V gene encodes CDR1 PRHDT and CDR2 FYEKMQ (reference sequence). There are 15 residues in the CDR3. In DNA form, the CDR3 reads TGTGCCAGCAGCCCACGGGGACTAGCGGAAGAGACCCAGTACTTC. The encoded protein is CASSPRGLAEETQYF.

The rearrangement uses TRBV5-4 and TRBJ2-7; 8 nucleotides agree with TRBD1. The CDR3 sequence is 16 residues long. V gave up 2 bases and J gave up 1 base; unmatched junction bases: 8. CDR1 and CDR2 (germline): SGHNT, YYREEE (reference sequence). In DNA form, the CDR3 reads TGTGCCAGCAGCTTATCCCTAAACAGGGGGTCCTACGAGCAGTACTTC. It yields the protein CASSLSLNRGSYEQYF.

CDR3 loop: CASSLIGEGNQPQHF. The CDR3 region has the DNA TGTGCCAGCAGTTTAATCGGGGAAGGCAATCAGCCCCAGCATTTT. This chain links TRBV28 with TRBJ1-5; D is unclear. Germline lookup yields CDR1 MDHEN and CDR2 SYDVKM. The CDR3 length is 15 residues. V was clipped by 2 bases and J by 2 bases, with 10 bases between them.

V usage is TRBV2 and J usage is TRBJ1-1; 9 bases are a match to TRBD1. CDR3 length equals 15 residues. V dropped 4 bases and J dropped 3; count of bases not matched to a gene: 6. Germline CDR1 and CDR2: SNHLY and FYNNEI. CDR3 DNA sequence: TGTGCCAGCAGTGGGGGAGACAGGGGGTACACTGAAGCTTTCTTT. It is translated as CASSGGDRGYTEAFF.

The CDR3 loop reads CASSQGGTEAFF. CDR3 sequence (DNA): TGTGCCAGCAGCCAGGGGGGCACTGAAGCTTTCTTT. V and J are TRBV11-2 and TRBJ1-1; 7 positions match TRBD1. V lost 5 bases, J lost 4 bases, and 1 base stayed unmatched. The CDR3 is made up of 12 amino acids. Germline lookup yields CDR1 SGHAT and CDR2 FQNNGV.

V and J are TRBV30 and TRBJ1-5; a possible D gene is TRBD1 (6 bases). From germline, CDR1 is GTSNPN and CDR2 SVGIG (reference sequence). Trimming removed 2 bases from V and 2 bases from J, with 10 bases in between. This CDR3 is 14 amino acids long. The CDR3 sequence is CAWSSAGGNQPQHF. As DNA, the CDR3 is TGTGCCTGGAGTTCCGCAGGGGGCAATCAGCCCCAGCATTTT.

The V and J genes are TRBV5-4 and TRBJ2-5; 9 bases map to TRBD1. There are 15 residues in the CDR3. Losses at the gene ends were 1 base for V and 5 bases for J; bases not matched to a gene: 6. In germline, CDR1 is SGHNT, CDR2 YYREEE (reference sequence). CDR3 residues: CASSLKTGGVETQYF. As DNA, the CDR3 is TGTGCCAGCAGCTTGAAGACAGGGGGGGTGGAGACCCAGTACTTC.

The chain couples TRBV30 to TRBJ1-3, with a tentative D call TRBD1 (6 bases). The CDR3 length is 12 residues. Per the germline V gene, CDR1 is GTSNPN and CDR2 is SVGIG (reference sequence). V dropped 5 bases and J dropped 3 bases, with 8 bases sitting between them. The CDR3 sequence is CAWETGGNTIYF. CDR3 nucleotides: TGTGCCTGGGAGACAGGTGGAAACACCATATATTTT.

A note on this clone: One end of the junction is discordant with germline, which a read error may explain. The chain joins TRBV10-3 to TRBJ2-7; 8 bases match TRBD1. The V gene's germline CDR1 is ENHRY and CDR2 SYGVKD. The CDR3 runs 16 residues. The CDR3 loop is CASSDRDRPSSYEQYF. In DNA form, the CDR3 reads TGTGCCAGCAGTGACAGGGACAGGCCAAGCTCCTACGAGCAGTACTTC.

The chain has TRBV5-4 and TRBJ1-4; 10 nucleotides agree with TRBD1. This CDR3 spans 14 amino acids. Germline V gene sequence: CDR1 SGHNT, CDR2 YYREEE (reference sequence). Losses at the gene ends were 4 bases for V and 7 bases for J; bases not matched to a gene: 4. The CDR3 region has the DNA TGTGCCAGCAGCCGACAGGGGGCGGGTGAAAAACTGTTTTTT. Translating gives CASSRQGAGEKLFF.

This chain uses TRBV5-1 with TRBJ1-1, with TRBD1 matching 7 bases. The trim removed 6 bases at V and 6 bases at J, leaving 17 bases unmatched. The CDR3 is 16 amino acids. Germline assignment: CDR1 SGHRS and CDR2 YFSETQ. CDR3 loop: CASISTRTGSGAEAFF. CDR3 in DNA: TGCGCCAGCATCTCCACCCGGACAGGATCCGGAGCTGAAGCTTTCTTT.

The chain is built from TRBV19 and TRBJ1-2, with 9 nucleotides matching TRBD1. The germline CDR1 and CDR2 sequences are LNHDA and SQIVND (reference sequence). Germline trimming cut 3 bases from V and 4 bases from J; bases unmatched to any gene: 6. The CDR3 is made up of 15 amino acids. CDR3 sequence: CASSIQGQGVYGYTF. CDR3 DNA: TGTGCCAGTAGTATCCAGGGACAGGGAGTCTATGGCTACACCTTC.

The chain has TRBV30 and TRBJ2-1; D unclear. Germline CDR1 reads GTSNPN; CDR2 reads SVGIG (reference sequence). The germline V and J ends were trimmed by 2 bases and 3 bases, with 14 bases remaining between them. The CDR3 extends over 15 amino acids. This CDR3 reads CAWSPPFSFYNEQFF. The CDR3 DNA reads as TGTGCCTGGAGTCCCCCTTTCTCTTTCTACAATGAGCAGTTCTTC.

The chain couples TRBV15 to TRBJ2-5, with a weak D call TRBD1 (6 bases). The germline V gene encodes CDR1 LNHNV and CDR2 YYDKDF (reference sequence). With 0 bases removed from V and 5 bases from J, the gap between germline ends came to 10 bases. The length of the CDR3 is 14 residues. Here the CDR3 DNA reads TGTGCCACCAGCAGAGATAAACAGGGCGAGACCCAGTACTTC. This codes for CATSRDKQGETQYF.

In regard to this clone: Its ends do not fully match the called genes, so a read error is possible. This rearrangement joins TRBV2 to TRBJ1-5; D unresolved. The CDR3 totals 14 residues. CDR1 and CDR2 from the germline V gene are SNHLY and FYNNEI. The CDR3 spells CAGSSDTSNQPQHF. CDR3 nucleotides: TGTGCCGGCAGTTCAGACACAAGCAATCAGCCCCAGCATTTT.

This rearrangement joins TRBV7-6 to TRBJ2-1, with D perhaps matching TRBD1 (7 bases). Germline V gene sequence: CDR1 SGHVS, CDR2 FNYEAQ. The CDR3 sequence is 17 residues long. Trimming cost V 5 bases and J 3 bases, with 20 bases left between them. Here the CDR3 reads CASSPSRRDSSYNEQFF. Written as DNA, the CDR3 is TGTGCCAGCAGCCCCTCTCGGAGGGACAGTAGCTACAATGAGCAGTTCTTC.

The gene calls are TRBV5-1 and TRBJ2-7; 7 bases are shared with TRBD2. The CDR3 is 14 residues long. The germline gives CDR1 SGHRS, CDR2 YFSETQ. The V gene end was trimmed by 0 bases and the J gene end by 5 bases; junction bases not matched to a gene: 5. CDR3 nucleotide sequence: TGCGCCAGCAGCTTGGCTGGCGGGAGCAACGAGCAGTACTTC. This encodes CASSLAGGSNEQYF.

The chain carries TRBV5-5 and TRBJ1-2; 8 nucleotides align to TRBD1. This CDR3 region has 16 residues. V was clipped by 5 bases and J by 5 bases; unmatched bases: 14. Looked up from germline, CDR1 is SGHKS and CDR2 is YYEKEE (reference sequence). In nucleotides, the CDR3 is TGTGCCAGCAGTCTCGCAGGGGGCGCTACGCCTTATGGCTACACCTTC. This sequence encodes CASSLAGGATPYGYTF.

This clone showed up just a few times. V and J are TRBV13 and TRBJ2-7; 7 positions match TRBD1. The V segment lost 5 bases and the J segment 4 bases; nucleotides outside the gene matches: 5. Looked up from germline, CDR1 is PRHDT and CDR2 is FYEKMQ (reference sequence). This CDR3 comprises 13 residues. The DNA for the CDR3 is TGTGCCAGCAGCCGACAGGGTCTGTACGAGCAGTACTTC. Amino acid sequence: CASSRQGLYEQYF.